Listed below are T cell receptor beta chains from one sample, sequenced in a study of T cell responses to AZD1222 COVID-19 vaccine. Produced via immunoSEQ multiplex PCR; TCRdb's table is partial and in-frame only. The data show under 150,000 clones, over 75% seen once. The source was peripheral blood, collected on day 0 of AZD1222 vaccination. These receptor sequences come from an adult in good health. The CDR3 runs from the conserved cysteine through the conserved F or W. Each record gives: V gene, CDR3 protein.

v_call: TRBV5-1
cdr3_aa: CASSSEEGYILFF

v_call: TRBV27
cdr3_aa: CASSLLGQGTYEQYF

v_call: TRBV7-9
cdr3_aa: CASSERQGYTEAFF

v_call: TRBV11-2
cdr3_aa: CASSFGAREPQHF

v_call: TRBV5-4
cdr3_aa: CASSPGGGGAYNEQFF

v_call: TRBV19
cdr3_aa: CASSRIRENAYGYTF

v_call: TRBV29-1
cdr3_aa: CSVESNRVGYTF

v_call: TRBV4-2
cdr3_aa: CASSQDGGRGDGYTF

v_call: TRBV4-3
cdr3_aa: CASSQEGQGIYEQYF

v_call: TRBV7-9
cdr3_aa: CASSQTDTEAFF

v_call: TRBV5-1
cdr3_aa: CASSWDMPTGELFF

v_call: TRBV3-1/TRBV3-2
cdr3_aa: CASSQESPGGNGYTF

v_call: TRBV6-5
cdr3_aa: CASSMGQGAIGYTF

v_call: TRBV5-4
cdr3_aa: CASSRTRGNTEAFF

v_call: TRBV25-1
cdr3_aa: CASSGTVVYYGYTF

v_call: TRBV20-1
cdr3_aa: CSASRQGAGNTIYF

v_call: TRBV7-2
cdr3_aa: CASSLADGWGSTGEQYF

v_call: TRBV9
cdr3_aa: CASQREGDFDTQYF

v_call: TRBV5-1
cdr3_aa: CASSRYGTTGGENTIYF

v_call: TRBV3-1/TRBV3-2
cdr3_aa: CASSQGRGLGQPQHF

v_call: TRBV6-5
cdr3_aa: CASSIGQGAGELFF

v_call: TRBV7-9
cdr3_aa: CASGTAGSYNEQFF

v_call: TRBV7-2
cdr3_aa: CASSLEGGDSPLHF

v_call: TRBV7-6
cdr3_aa: CASSAIWRETQYF